The 5 T cell receptor beta chains listed next were all sequenced from one sample in a study of OX40 agonist ivuxolimab in advanced cancers. Repertoires were generated with immunoSEQ multiplex PCR, while TCRdb's copy carries only in-frame clones and drops some. The table lists fewer than 25,000 clones, around nine tenths of them singletons, with around a tenth in the top ten. Sample: CD4+ or CD8+ T cells sorted from blood, taken in a trial of the OX40 agonist ivuxolimab. Receptors were obtained from an adult with an advanced solid tumor such as melanoma, head and neck, liver or kidney cancer.

This clone has only a few counts. The rearrangement uses TRBV29-1 and TRBJ2-3; weak D call: TRBD2 (6 bases). CDR1 and CDR2 from the germline V gene are SQVTM and ANQGSEA. V was cut by 5 bases and J by 5 bases, with 11 bases left in between. CDR3 size: 12 residues. The CDR3 spells CSVIAAKDTQYF. In nucleotides, the CDR3 is TGCAGCGTTATAGCGGCGAAAGATACGCAGTATTTT.

V and J are TRBV6-1 and TRBJ1-4, with D uncertain. Trimming took off 5 bases at V and 8 bases at J, with 18 bases between the two ends. CDR3 length equals 15 residues. Germline V gene data show CDR1 as MNHNS and CDR2 as SASEGT. As DNA, the CDR3 is TGTGCCAGCAGTTCGGACTTCCTAGCAGAGGAAAAACTGTTTTTT. Amino acids: CASSSDFLAEEKLFF.

The rearrangement uses TRBV5-5 and TRBJ2-1; TRBD2 aligns across 10 bases. This CDR3 is 16 amino acids long. Germline assignment: CDR1 SGHKS and CDR2 YYEKEE (reference sequence). Losses at the gene ends were 4 bases for V and 10 bases for J; bases not matched to a gene: 14. CDR3: CASSPSGLAGVREQFF. DNA for the CDR3: TGTGCCAGCAGCCCTTCGGGGCTAGCGGGAGTCCGCGAGCAGTTCTTC.

The V call is TRBV9, the J call TRBJ2-3, with D possibly matching TRBD2 (6 bases). In germline, CDR1 is SGDLS, CDR2 YYNGEE. V shed 0 bases and J shed 6 bases, with 20 bases lying between them. CDR3 length: 17 amino acids. The CDR3 bases are TGTGCCAGCAGCGTAGCTCAGAGCGGAGCGGGCCCGGATACGCAGTATTTT. It translates to CASSVAQSGAGPDTQYF.

J is TRBJ2-3 and V is TRBV30; unclear D gene. The length of the CDR3 is 14 residues. CDR1 and CDR2 (germline): GTSNPN, SVGIG (reference sequence). Trimming left V 1 base short and J 6 bases short, with 14 bases between. The CDR3 loop reads CAWSGTGSVDTQYF. The CDR3 region has the DNA TGTGCCTGGAGTGGAACTGGGTCAGTTGATACGCAGTATTTT.